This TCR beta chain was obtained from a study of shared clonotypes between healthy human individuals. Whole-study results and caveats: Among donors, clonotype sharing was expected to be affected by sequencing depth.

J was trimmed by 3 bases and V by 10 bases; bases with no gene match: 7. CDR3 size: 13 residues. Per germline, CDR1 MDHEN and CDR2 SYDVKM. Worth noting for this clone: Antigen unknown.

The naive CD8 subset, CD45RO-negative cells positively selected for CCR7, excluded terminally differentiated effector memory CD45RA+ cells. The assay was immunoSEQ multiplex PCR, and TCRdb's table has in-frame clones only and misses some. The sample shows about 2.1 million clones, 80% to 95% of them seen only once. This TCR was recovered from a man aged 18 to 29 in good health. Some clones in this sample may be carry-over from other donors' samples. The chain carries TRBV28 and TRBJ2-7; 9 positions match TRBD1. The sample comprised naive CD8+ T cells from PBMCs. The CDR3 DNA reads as TGTGCCACCAAGCCGACAGGGGGCTACGAGCAGTACTTC. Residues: CATKPTGGYEQYF. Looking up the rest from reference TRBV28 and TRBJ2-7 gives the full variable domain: DVKVTQSSRYLVKRTGEKVFLECVQDMDHENMFWYRQDPGLGLRLIYFSYDVKMKEKGDIPEGYSVSREKKERFSLILESASTNQTSMYLCATKPTGGYEQYFGPGTRLTVT.